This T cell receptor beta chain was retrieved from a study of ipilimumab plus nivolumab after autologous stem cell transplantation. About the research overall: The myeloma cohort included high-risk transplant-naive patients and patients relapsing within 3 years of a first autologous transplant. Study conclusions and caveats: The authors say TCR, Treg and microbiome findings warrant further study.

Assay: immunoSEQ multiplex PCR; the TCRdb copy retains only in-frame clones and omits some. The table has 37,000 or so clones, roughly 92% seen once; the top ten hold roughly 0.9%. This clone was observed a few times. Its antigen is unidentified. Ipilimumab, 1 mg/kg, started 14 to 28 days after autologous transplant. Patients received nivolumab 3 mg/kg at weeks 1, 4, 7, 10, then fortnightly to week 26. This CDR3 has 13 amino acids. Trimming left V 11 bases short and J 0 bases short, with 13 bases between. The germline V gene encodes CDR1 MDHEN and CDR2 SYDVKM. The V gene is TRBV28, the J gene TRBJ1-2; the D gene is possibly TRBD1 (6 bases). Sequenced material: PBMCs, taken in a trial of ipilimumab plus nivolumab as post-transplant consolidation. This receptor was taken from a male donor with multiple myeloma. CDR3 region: CAGQGQANYGYTF. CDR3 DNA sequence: TGTGCCGGCCAGGGGCAGGCTAACTATGGCTACACCTTC.